Below are 25 T cell receptor beta chains sequenced from a single sample in a study of blood T cell repertoires in COVID-19. Some clones are missing from TCRdb's copy, which holds only in-frame ones; the method was immunoSEQ multiplex PCR. The sample has about 340,000 clones; more than 75% are singletons. Sequencing used peripheral blood. These receptors originate from a young woman who had recovered from COVID-19.

This chain uses TRBV19 with TRBJ2-3; 8 bases align to TRBD2. The V gene's germline CDR1 is LNHDA and CDR2 SQIVND (reference sequence). The CDR3 is 15 amino acids. V trimming: 6 bases; J trimming: 4 bases; junction bases outside the gene matches: 9. CDR3 sequence reads: CASRKREGPSDTQYF. The CDR3 coding sequence is TGTGCCAGTAGAAAACGGGAGGGCCCCTCAGATACGCAGTATTTT.

This clone has only a few counts. This chain connects TRBV28 to TRBJ2-7, with TRBD2 matching 10 bases. The trim removed 8 bases at V and 5 bases at J, leaving 12 bases unmatched. Germline V lookup: CDR1 MDHEN, CDR2 SYDVKM. This CDR3 comprises 15 residues. In DNA form, the CDR3 reads TGTGCCAGCCGCGAGGGGCTAGCGGGAGTTGACGAGCAGTACGTC. Residues: CASREGLAGVDEQYV.

This clone was seen many times. The chain combines TRBV6-2 or TRBV6-3 with TRBJ1-2; unclear D gene. The ends were cut back, 0 bases at V and 4 bases at J, with 15 bases in the middle. Germline V gives CDR1 MNHEY, CDR2 SVGEGT. The CDR3 loop spans 16 amino acids. DNA of the CDR3: TGTGCCAGCAGTTACTCTATCGGGTCCATGACCTATGGCTACACCTTC. Encoded protein: CASSYSIGSMTYGYTF.

The V gene is TRBV3-1 (or the pseudogene TRBV3-2), the J gene TRBJ1-2; D remains ambiguous. CDR1 is LGHDT, CDR2 YNNKEL, per germline (reference sequence). Deletions cut 0 bases from V and 1 base from J, with 9 bases between. The CDR3 runs 15 residues. CDR3: CASSQEAGYNYGYTF. DNA for the CDR3: TGTGCCAGCAGCCAAGAGGCCGGGTATAACTATGGCTACACCTTC.

The chain employs TRBV18 and TRBJ2-1; TRBD2 might be the D (6 bases). Deletions cut 6 bases from V and 7 bases from J, with 13 bases between. CDR3 length: 13 residues. Germline V gene lookup returns CDR1 KGHSH and CDR2 LQKENI. The CDR3 is CASSPAGRNEQFF. CDR3 in DNA: TGTGCCAGCTCCCCCGCGGGGAGGAATGAGCAGTTCTTC.

The chain has TRBV6-2 or TRBV6-3 and TRBJ1-2, with D perhaps matching TRBD1 (5 bases). V was pared by 6 bases and J by 4 bases, with 12 bases between. Germline V gives CDR1 MNHEY, CDR2 SVGEGT. The CDR3 runs 13 residues. This chain's CDR3 is CASSPTESYGYTF. CDR3 DNA: TGTGCCAGCAGCCCGACAGAGAGCTATGGCTACACCTTC.

The CDR3 here is CASSVEQGAGELFF. DNA of the CDR3: TGTGCCAGCAGCGTAGAACAGGGGGCCGGGGAGCTGTTTTTT. The chain uses TRBV9 and TRBJ2-2, with 8 bases fitting TRBD1. Germline CDR1 reads SGDLS; CDR2 reads YYNGEE. V shed 0 bases, J shed 6 bases, and the junction held 1 base outside the gene matches. The length of the CDR3 is 14 residues.

The CDR3 DNA is TGTGCCAGCAGTGAATATGGGGCCCGAAACAGGGTCGAAGCTTTCTTT. This translates into CASSEYGARNRVEAFF. The chain joins TRBV25-1 to TRBJ1-1; perhaps TRBD1 as D (6 bases). Trimming left V 0 bases short and J 8 bases short, with 19 bases between. Germline CDR1 MGHDK, CDR2 SYGVNS. The CDR3 has 16 amino acids.

The chain links TRBV7-9 to TRBJ1-2, with D tentatively TRBD1 (6 bases). This CDR3 spans 18 amino acids. Per germline, CDR1 SEHNR and CDR2 FQNEAQ (reference sequence). Trimming pared 4 bases from V and 4 bases from J, leaving 25 bases between. In DNA form, the CDR3 reads TGTGCCAGCAGCTCTATGGGGGGGGCCTCGGGGCACGCCTATGGCTACACCTTC. Protein sequence: CASSSMGGASGHAYGYTF.

The chain links TRBV2 to TRBJ2-7; TRBD2 agrees at 12 bases. The V gene end was trimmed by 5 bases and the J gene end by 7 bases; junction bases not matched to a gene: 3. CDR3 length: 13 residues. Germline V gene lookup returns CDR1 SNHLY and CDR2 FYNNEI. The CDR3 loop is CASSLAGGPEQYV. CDR3 nucleotide sequence: TGTGCCAGCAGTCTAGCGGGAGGGCCGGAGCAGTACGTC.

J is TRBJ1-3 and V is TRBV2; D may be TRBD1 (5 bases). Trimming took 2 bases from V and 0 from J, leaving 8 bases between them. The CDR3 is made up of 15 amino acids. Germline V lookup: CDR1 SNHLY, CDR2 FYNNEI. This CDR3 is CASSEWGDSGNTIYF. The CDR3 DNA reads as TGTGCCAGCAGTGAATGGGGGGACTCTGGAAACACCATATATTTT.

The chain combines TRBV6-2 or TRBV6-3 with TRBJ2-7; no firm D call. Germline V gives CDR1 MNHEY, CDR2 SVGEGT. This CDR3 comprises 16 residues. V shed 4 bases and J shed 2 bases, with 18 bases lying between them. CDR3 region: CASSSPTLAPAYEQYV. The CDR3 region has the DNA TGTGCCAGCAGTTCACCTACTTTAGCTCCCGCCTACGAGCAGTACGTC.

V usage is TRBV19 and J usage is TRBJ2-1; the D gene is possibly TRBD2 (6 bases). Deletions cut 0 bases from V and 4 bases from J, with 13 bases between. Per the germline V gene, CDR1 is LNHDA and CDR2 is SQIVND (reference sequence). The CDR3 totals 16 residues. The CDR3 coding sequence is TGTGCCAGTAGTATAGATGGTAGCGGCGAATACAATGAGCAGTTCTTC. It is translated as CASSIDGSGEYNEQFF.

The genes are TRBV14 and TRBJ1-1; D might be TRBD1 (5 bases). The V end lost 4 bases, the J end lost 1 base, and 22 bases lay between the germline ends. CDR3 length equals 18 residues. Germline-derived CDR1 and CDR2 are SGHDN and FVKESK. The CDR3 sequence is CASSPVWGDSHPNTEAFF. As DNA, the CDR3 is TGTGCCAGCAGCCCTGTGTGGGGGGATAGCCATCCGAACACTGAAGCTTTCTTT. Complete variable domain (other parts from reference TRBV14 and TRBJ1-1): EAGVTQFPSHSVIEKGQTVTLRCDPISGHDNLYWYRRVMGKEIKFLLHFVKESKQDESGMPNNRFLAERTGGTYSTLKVQPAELEDSGVYFCASSPVWGDSHPNTEAFFGQGTRLTVV.

The chain combines TRBV5-4 with TRBJ1-2; 7 bases are shared with TRBD1. V was pared by 5 bases and J by 8 bases, with 9 bases of the junction left unmatched. Germline CDR1 is SGHNT and CDR2 is YYREEE (reference sequence). This CDR3 comprises 13 residues. This CDR3 is CASRFEGAQGYTF. The CDR3 nucleotides are TGTGCCAGCAGGTTCGAGGGGGCGCAAGGCTACACCTTC.

The rearrangement joins TRBV4-1 to TRBJ1-1; D not certain. The V end was cut by 4 bases, the J end by 4 bases, with 13 bases between. Germline V gene lookup returns CDR1 MGHRA and CDR2 YSYEKL. The CDR3 covers 14 residues. The CDR3 nucleotides are TGCGCCAGCAGCCGATCTACTTGGGCCACTGAAGCTTTCTTT. Its translation is CASSRSTWATEAFF.

On this clone: Other DNA sequences within the sample encode an identical CDR3. V and J are TRBV7-2 and TRBJ1-1, with a tentative D call TRBD1 (6 bases). The CDR3 consists of 15 residues. The V end was cut by 1 base, the J end by 1 base, with 10 bases between. Germline CDR1 is SGHTA and CDR2 is FQGNSA. Here the CDR3 reads CASSLDGRGNTEAFF. The CDR3 DNA sequence: TGTGCCAGCAGCTTAGACGGCAGGGGGAACACTGAAGCTTTCTTT.

The V and J genes are TRBV19 and TRBJ1-5; D ambiguous. CDR1 and CDR2 from the germline V gene are LNHDA and SQIVND (reference sequence). This CDR3 is built from 11 residues. V was pared by 8 bases and J by 5 bases, with 7 bases between. The CDR3 DNA reads as TGTGCCAGTGGGAGTCATCAGCCCCAGCATTTT. This gives the protein CASGSHQPQHF.

The CDR3 loop is CASSMISGKYNEQFF. DNA of the CDR3: TGTGCCAGTAGTATGATTAGCGGGAAATACAATGAGCAGTTCTTC. The chain links TRBV19 to TRBJ2-1; 8 nucleotides match TRBD2. Germline-derived CDR1 and CDR2 are LNHDA and SQIVND (reference sequence). After removal of 3 bases from V and 4 bases from J, the junction contained 5 bases not matched to a gene. CDR3 length: 15 amino acids.

The J gene is TRBJ2-1, the V gene TRBV11-3; D is perhaps TRBD2 (6 bases). Germline V lookup: CDR1 SGHNT, CDR2 YENEEA. The CDR3 totals 14 residues. V was clipped by 0 bases and J by 10 bases, with 13 bases between them. CDR3 loop: CASSLEGGVGEQFF. DNA of the CDR3: TGTGCCAGCAGCTTAGAAGGAGGGGTCGGAGAGCAGTTCTTC. Based on the CDR3 plus reference TRBV11-3 and TRBJ2-1, the full variable domain is EAGVVQSPRYKIIEKKQPVAFWCNPISGHNTLYWYLQNLGQGPELLIRYENEEAVDDSQLPKDRFSAERLKGVDSTLKIQPAELGDSAVYLCASSLEGGVGEQFFGPGTRLTVL.

The V and J genes are TRBV30 and TRBJ2-7, with D uncertain. The CDR3 is made up of 14 amino acids. Trimming cost V 7 bases and J 2 bases, with 18 bases left between them. CDR1 and CDR2 (germline): GTSNPN, SVGIG (reference sequence). The CDR3 bases are TGTGCCTCACGCCAATCACACAGAACCTACGAGCAGTACGTC. Its protein is CASRQSHRTYEQYV.

The chain carries TRBV7-8 and TRBJ1-1, with 10 bases that match TRBD1. CDR3 length: 17 amino acids. Looked up from germline, CDR1 is SGHVS and CDR2 is FQNEAQ. V was clipped by 1 base and J by 0 bases; unmatched bases: 5. The CDR3 loop is CASSLVRTGGMNTEAFF. The DNA for the CDR3 is TGTGCCAGCAGCTTAGTTAGGACAGGGGGAATGAACACTGAAGCTTTCTTT.

The chain carries TRBV5-1 and TRBJ2-1; tentatively, D is TRBD2 (5 bases). V shed 3 bases and J shed 7 bases, with 8 bases lying between them. The CDR3 spans 12 residues. CDR1 is SGHRS, CDR2 YFSETQ, per germline. The CDR3 coding sequence is TGCGCCAGCAGCTACGGGGTAAATGAGCAGTTCTTC. Protein: CASSYGVNEQFF.

This rearrangement joins TRBV5-8 to TRBJ1-2; 8 nucleotides agree with TRBD1. Germline V CDR1 and CDR2: SGHTS, YDEGEE. V gave up 4 bases and J gave up 6 bases; unmatched junction bases: 5. The CDR3 covers 13 residues. The CDR3 nucleotides are TGTGCCAGCAGCGCGGACAGGGCAGATGGCTACACCTTC. Amino acids: CASSADRADGYTF.

This clone was observed once. The chain employs TRBV11-2 and TRBJ2-7, with D unresolved. Germline V CDR1 and CDR2: SGHAT, FQNNGV. This CDR3 is 13 amino acids long. Between the trimmed V and J ends, which lost 2 bases and 3 bases, there was a span of 8 bases. The CDR3, as DNA: TGTGCCAGCAGCTTACGTCAGTTCTACGAGCAGTACGTC. Encoded protein: CASSLRQFYEQYV.